These T cell receptor beta chains were read from a single sample in a study of T-cell memory formation after mild COVID-19. One entry per CDR3 protein, called by TCRdb with MiXCR from the 5' RACE reads. The sample yields 200,000 to 300,000 distinct CDR3 sequences, about a sixth seen once. Specimen: PBMCs or a T cell subset sorted from them (not recorded which). These receptors were collected from a man aged 18 to 30 who had mild COVID-19 (a few samples of this study predate the infection). Cell type and time point are not known. Both conserved end residues are part of each CDR3. The D gene is left open where the match is weak. Expanded clones get a size class; other rows say once, few or many, or leave the size out.

V gene	D gene	J gene	clone size	CDR3 DNA	CDR3 protein
TRBV12-3/TRBV12-4	.	TRBJ2-5	.	TGTGCCAGCAGCCCTGTCCTCCGGGAGACCCAGTACTTC	CASSPVLRETQYF
TRBV7-2	.	TRBJ1-3	.	TGTGCCAGCAGCTTAACCGCCGCGGGGGGAGACACCATATATTTT	CASSLTAAGGDTIYF
TRBV7-3	.	TRBJ2-1	.	TGTGCCAGCAGCTTAAATGCCCCGAGCTCCTACAATGAGCAGTTCTTC	CASSLNAPSSYNEQFF
TRBV3-1	TRBD1	TRBJ1-5	.	TGTGCCAGCAGCCGGGACAGGAGTCAGCCCCAGCATTTT	CASSRDRSQPQHF
TRBV6-6	.	TRBJ2-7	.	TGTGCCAGCAGTTACTTGTGGGACGAGCAGTACTTC	CASSYLWDEQYF
TRBV3-1	.	TRBJ2-5	few	TGTGCCAGCAGCCACCCACCAGGGGAGACAGGAAAGACCCAGTACTTC	CASSHPPGETGKTQYF
TRBV4-3	TRBD2	TRBJ2-3	many	TGCGCCAGCAGCCAAGAGCGGGGGGTAGCTGGGCAGACGCAGTATTTT	CASSQERGVAGQTQYF
TRBV7-3	.	TRBJ2-1	few	TGTGCCAGCAGCACGGACTCTCTCAATGAGCAGTTCTTC	CASSTDSLNEQFF
TRBV10-3	TRBD2	TRBJ2-7	few	TGTGCCATCAGTGCTAGCGGCACTTACGAGCAGTACTTC	CAISASGTYEQYF
TRBV7-7	.	TRBJ1-1	few	TGTGCTAGCACCCCCTTGCCGGGGGGAGAAGCTTTCTTT	CASTPLPGGEAFF
TRBV28	.	TRBJ1-2	.	TGTGCCAGCAGTTTCCCAGGGGCGCTCCGGGGCTACACCTTC	CASSFPGALRGYTF
TRBV12-3/TRBV12-4	.	TRBJ2-2	few	TGTGCCAGCAGTTTCGCGGAGGTCGGGGAGCTGTTTTTT	CASSFAEVGELFF
TRBV27	TRBD1	TRBJ2-7	few	TGTGCCAGCAGACTACAGGGGCGAAGAACTTACGAGCAGTACTTC	CASRLQGRRTYEQYF
TRBV7-9	TRBD2	TRBJ2-3	.	TGTGCCAGCAGCGCTAGCGGGGGCGGGGATACGCAGTATTTT	CASSASGGGDTQYF
TRBV5-1	TRBD1	TRBJ2-1	.	TGCGCCAGCAGCTTCTCCGGGACAGGGATCATGATGAATGAGCAGTTCTTC	CASSFSGTGIMMNEQFF
TRBV9	.	TRBJ2-5	many	TGTGCCAGCAGCGTAGATGGGTCCCAAGAGACCCAGTACTTC	CASSVDGSQETQYF
TRBV9	TRBD2	TRBJ2-3	few	TGTGCCAGCAGTCCGTCCACTAGCGGGGGGGCCTTCCCCACAGATACGCAGTATTTT	CASSPSTSGGAFPTDTQYF
TRBV12-3/TRBV12-4	.	TRBJ2-5	.	TGTGCCAGCAGCAATGCCCGGGACGGGGAGACCCAGTACTTC	CASSNARDGETQYF
TRBV6-5	.	TRBJ2-7	.	TGTGCCAGCGAGGTTGGTGGCGAGCAGTACTTC	CASEVGGEQYF
TRBV30	.	TRBJ2-4	.	TGTGCCTGGAGTGTACTGGGGGGTCAGTACTTC	CAWSVLGGQYF
TRBV7-9	TRBD1	TRBJ2-3	.	TGTGCCAGCAGTTTGGGGACAGTAAGGGATCCGGATACGCAGTATTTT	CASSLGTVRDPDTQYF
TRBV9	.	TRBJ2-5	few	TGTGCCAGCAGCCAGACCCCTCTTTATAGCCCCCAAGAGACCCAGTACTTC	CASSQTPLYSPQETQYF
TRBV6-2/TRBV6-3	.	TRBJ2-2	many	TGTGCCAGCACCCTCCAGGCAGGGAAGAACACCGGGGAGCTGTTTTTT	CASTLQAGKNTGELFF
TRBV11-2	.	TRBJ2-3	few	TGTGCCAGCAGCCCCCTACTCGCGGAGTCCACAGATACGCAGTATTTT	CASSPLLAESTDTQYF
TRBV3-1	TRBD1	TRBJ1-2	.	TGTGCCAGCAGCCAAGGACAGGGAATGGGCTACACCTTC	CASSQGQGMGYTF
TRBV7-9	TRBD1	TRBJ1-1	.	TGTGCCAGCAGCTTAGCCTACATAACAGGGGGCAGAACTGAAGCTTTCTTT	CASSLAYITGGRTEAFF
TRBV5-1	TRBD1	TRBJ2-7	.	TGCGCCAGCAGTCCCGGGACAGGCATGTACGAGCAGTACTTC	CASSPGTGMYEQYF
TRBV7-7	.	TRBJ2-7	many	TGTGCCAGCAGCTTAAGGGAGTGGGGACCCTACGAGCAGTACTTC	CASSLREWGPYEQYF
TRBV18	.	TRBJ2-3	few	TGTGCCAGCTTGGGGCTGACAGATACGCAGTATTTT	CASLGLTDTQYF
TRBV18	.	TRBJ1-1	.	TGTGCCAGCTCAGATACGGGACACTCGAACACTGAAGCTTTCTTT	CASSDTGHSNTEAFF
TRBV15	.	TRBJ1-2	.	TGTGCCACCAGCAGAGATCCCAGGGTCCCGTATGGCTACACCTTC	CATSRDPRVPYGYTF
TRBV7-2	TRBD1	TRBJ2-1	few	TGTGCCAGCAGCCTCCCAGGGGGCTCCAATGAGCAGTTCTTC	CASSLPGGSNEQFF
TRBV4-1	TRBD1	TRBJ1-2	once	TGCGCCAGCAGCCAGACAGTGACAGGGATTAACTATGGCTACACCTTC	CASSQTVTGINYGYTF
TRBV5-1	TRBD1	TRBJ2-1	.	TGCGCCAGCAGCTTCGGACAGGGGGCTAGCAATGAGCAGTTCTTC	CASSFGQGASNEQFF
TRBV7-9	.	TRBJ2-3	.	TGTGCCAGCAGCACCTACGAGAGGGGGGGCGGAGATACGCAGTATTTT	CASSTYERGGGDTQYF
TRBV6-5	TRBD1	TRBJ1-1	few	TGTGCCAGCCCTACACCTTCCCATGGTTACGAGGGCATCAGGGGGCTTACGGACACTGAAGCTTTCTTT	CASPTPSHGYEGIRGLTDTEAFF
TRBV9	TRBD1	TRBJ2-3	few	TGTGCCAGCAGCATAAACTTGGACAGGAGAGATACGCAGTATTTT	CASSINLDRRDTQYF
TRBV25-1	.	TRBJ1-2	few	TGTGCCAGCAGTAACACAGGGTTAAATGGCTACACCTTC	CASSNTGLNGYTF
TRBV7-9	.	TRBJ2-1	.	TGTGCCAGCAGCTACGGGACTCCCGAGCAGTTCTTC	CASSYGTPEQFF
TRBV12-3/TRBV12-4	TRBD1	TRBJ2-6	few	TGTGCCAGCAGTTTCCAGGGGGCTGGGGCCAACGTCCTGACTTTC	CASSFQGAGANVLTF
TRBV5-1	TRBD1	TRBJ1-2	few	TGCGCCAGCAGCATCGGACAGGGGGTCGATGGCTACACCTTC	CASSIGQGVDGYTF
TRBV7-7	TRBD1	TRBJ2-1	few	TGTGCTAGCAGTTCAACAGGGGCCGGAAAAAATGAGCAGTTCTTC	CASSSTGAGKNEQFF
TRBV7-9	.	TRBJ2-1	.	TGTGCCAGTTCCCTCGCCGCCCTGAGCTCCTACAATGAGCAGTTCTTC	CASSLAALSSYNEQFF
TRBV4-3	.	TRBJ1-1	few	TGCGCCAGCAGCCAAGATATGGGGCAGACTAACACTGAAGCTTTCTTT	CASSQDMGQTNTEAFF
TRBV6-2/TRBV6-3	.	TRBJ1-5	.	TGTGCCAGCAGTTACTCGATTGTTCTCAAGCGCTATCAGCCCCAGCATTTT	CASSYSIVLKRYQPQHF
TRBV7-9	.	TRBJ2-3	few	TGTGCCAGCAGCGTAGCCTGGACTACCCGTCAGGCAGATACGCAGTATTTT	CASSVAWTTRQADTQYF
TRBV6-5	.	TRBJ1-5	few	TGTGCCAGCAGTTACGGGGGGGCCTCTCAGCCCCAGCATTTT	CASSYGGASQPQHF
TRBV6-5	.	TRBJ1-5	.	TGTGCCAGCAGCCTATCCCCGGTTAGCAATCAGCCCCAGCATTTT	CASSLSPVSNQPQHF
TRBV11-2	.	TRBJ1-1	.	TGTGCCAGCAGCTTTAAGACAGGCGGGAACACTGAAGCTTTCTTT	CASSFKTGGNTEAFF
TRBV12-3/TRBV12-4	.	TRBJ1-1	.	TGTGCCAGCAGTTTGGGGGGCTCGACGGAGAAAGCTTTCTTT	CASSLGGSTEKAFF
TRBV19	TRBD1	TRBJ1-1	few	TGTGCCACAAATCCGACAGGGGGAGCTCACGCAGGAGCTTTCTTT	CATNPTGGAHAGAFF
TRBV4-2	.	TRBJ2-1	.	TGTGCCAGCAGCCATACGTTCGAAGAGCAGTTCTTC	CASSHTFEEQFF
TRBV5-4	.	TRBJ1-1	.	TGTGCCAGCAGCTTAAAGTCCAGGTGGGAGAACACTGAAGCTTTCTTT	CASSLKSRWENTEAFF
TRBV9	.	TRBJ2-7	many	TGTGCCAGCAGCCTAGAAGGCTACGAGCAGTACTTC	CASSLEGYEQYF
TRBV6-2/TRBV6-3	.	TRBJ2-1	many	TGTGCCAGCAGTTACGCGCAAAGGTATGAGCAGTTCTTC	CASSYAQRYEQFF
TRBV6-5	TRBD1	TRBJ1-1	few	TGTGCCAGCACCCAGGGGGCGCGAACTGAAGCTTTCTTT	CASTQGARTEAFF
TRBV6-2/TRBV6-3	.	TRBJ1-6	few	TGTGCCAGCACGCGGCTGAATTCACCCCTCCACTTT	CASTRLNSPLHF